Listed below are T cell receptor beta chains from one sample, sequenced in a study of control samples from healthy donors and cancer patients. Measured with immunoSEQ multiplex PCR; TCRdb has only the in-frame clones, and not every one. The table records 210,000 or so clones, 90% to 95% of them present only once. The sample taken for sequencing was blood. These receptors were obtained from a man aged 25 to 40 in good health. The CDR3 runs from the conserved cysteine through the conserved F or W. A D gene is named only where the DNA matches it firmly. Clone size is shown for a subset of rows, as once, few, many or a class of expanded clone.

CDR3aa: CASSFEQGRYTEAFF
CDR3nt: TGTGCCAGCAGTTTCGAACAGGGGCGATACACTGAAGCTTTCTTT
d_gene: TRBD1
v_gene: TRBV7-8
abundance: -
j_gene: TRBJ1-1

CDR3aa: CASRDRVVTTEAFF
CDR3nt: TGTGCCAGCAGGGACAGGGTTGTTACCACTGAAGCTTTCTTT
d_gene: TRBD1
v_gene: TRBV2
abundance: -
j_gene: TRBJ1-1

CDR3aa: CSTRDLTGLTQYF
CDR3nt: TGCAGCACGAGGGACTTAACAGGACTTACGCAGTATTTT
d_gene: -
v_gene: TRBV29-1
abundance: -
j_gene: TRBJ2-3

CDR3aa: CASSGGTASTDTQYF
CDR3nt: TGTGCCAGCAGCGGAGGGACAGCCTCCACAGATACGCAGTATTTT
d_gene: -
v_gene: TRBV5-6
abundance: -
j_gene: TRBJ2-3

CDR3aa: CASSQERLAYEQYF
CDR3nt: TGCGCCAGCAGCCAAGAACGGCTAGCCTACGAGCAGTACTTC
d_gene: -
v_gene: TRBV4-1
abundance: -
j_gene: TRBJ2-7

CDR3aa: CASKEGTNEQFF
CDR3nt: TGTGCCTCAAAGGAGGGAACAAATGAGCAGTTCTTC
d_gene: -
v_gene: TRBV30
abundance: once
j_gene: TRBJ2-1

CDR3aa: CASSPTQGSAKNIQYF
CDR3nt: TGTGCCAGCAGCCCAACTCAGGGCTCAGCCAAAAACATTCAGTACTTC
d_gene: -
v_gene: TRBV7-7
abundance: -
j_gene: TRBJ2-4

CDR3aa: CASSQDIGSDTQYF
CDR3nt: TGCGCCAGCAGCCAAGATATCGGGTCAGATACGCAGTATTTT
d_gene: -
v_gene: TRBV4-1
abundance: -
j_gene: TRBJ2-3

CDR3aa: CASSPGQSTWNTGELFF
CDR3nt: TGTGCCAGCAGCCCAGGACAGTCCACTTGGAACACCGGGGAGCTGTTTTTT
d_gene: -
v_gene: TRBV5-6
abundance: -
j_gene: TRBJ2-2

CDR3aa: CASSPGSPEQYF
CDR3nt: TGTGCCAGCAGCCCTGGCTCACCCGAGCAGTACTTC
d_gene: -
v_gene: TRBV12-3/TRBV12-4
abundance: -
j_gene: TRBJ2-7

CDR3aa: CASSPRIAGVGELFF
CDR3nt: TGCGCCAGCAGCCCCCGGATAGCGGGGGTGGGGGAGCTGTTTTTT
d_gene: TRBD2
v_gene: TRBV4-1
abundance: -
j_gene: TRBJ2-2

CDR3aa: CASSTSGGYTF
CDR3nt: TGTGCCAGCAGCACAAGTGGTGGCTACACCTTC
d_gene: -
v_gene: TRBV5-6
abundance: once
j_gene: TRBJ1-2

CDR3aa: CASRMDSNSPLHF
CDR3nt: TGTGCCAGCAGAATGGACAGTAATTCACCCCTCCACTTT
d_gene: -
v_gene: TRBV6-5
abundance: -
j_gene: TRBJ1-6

CDR3aa: CASSEEGTGGAEAFF
CDR3nt: TGTGCCAGCAGTGAAGAGGGGACAGGAGGAGCTGAAGCTTTCTTT
d_gene: TRBD1
v_gene: TRBV2
abundance: -
j_gene: TRBJ1-1

CDR3aa: CASSQGSGSQPQHF
CDR3nt: TGTGCCAGCAGCCAAGGTTCAGGGAGTCAGCCCCAGCATTTT
d_gene: -
v_gene: TRBV3-1/TRBV3-2
abundance: -
j_gene: TRBJ1-5

CDR3aa: CASSYSGGSGELFF
CDR3nt: TGTGCCAGCAGTTACTCAGGGGGATCCGGGGAGCTGTTTTTT
d_gene: -
v_gene: TRBV6-5
abundance: -
j_gene: TRBJ2-2

CDR3aa: CASKSETNEKLFF
CDR3nt: TGTGCCTCGAAGTCGGAAACTAATGAAAAACTGTTTTTT
d_gene: -
v_gene: TRBV6-5
abundance: once
j_gene: TRBJ1-4

CDR3aa: CATSPTGLTDTQYF
CDR3nt: TGTGCCACCAGTCCGACAGGTCTAACAGATACGCAGTATTTT
d_gene: -
v_gene: TRBV24-1
abundance: once
j_gene: TRBJ2-3

CDR3aa: CASSLDPGLYTDTQYF
CDR3nt: TGTGCCAGCAGCCTTGACCCGGGACTTTACACAGATACGCAGTATTTT
d_gene: -
v_gene: TRBV4-2
abundance: -
j_gene: TRBJ2-3

CDR3aa: CAWSVSNTEAFF
CDR3nt: TGTGCCTGGAGTGTAAGTAACACTGAAGCTTTCTTT
d_gene: -
v_gene: TRBV30
abundance: -
j_gene: TRBJ1-1

CDR3aa: CSVDFSERGYTF
CDR3nt: TGCAGCGTTGATTTCTCGGAGCGCGGCTACACCTTC
d_gene: -
v_gene: TRBV29-1
abundance: -
j_gene: TRBJ1-2

CDR3aa: CASSLPLGPHLSSYNSPLHF
CDR3nt: TGTGCCAGCAGCTTACCCTTGGGGCCTCATTTAAGCTCCTATAATTCACCCCTCCACTTT
d_gene: -
v_gene: TRBV11-3
abundance: -
j_gene: TRBJ1-6

CDR3aa: CASSQDLAQTVLKGQFF
CDR3nt: TGTGCCAGCAGCCAAGATCTTGCGCAGACCGTCCTAAAGGGGCAGTTCTTC
d_gene: -
v_gene: TRBV3-1/TRBV3-2
abundance: -
j_gene: TRBJ2-1